These 17 T cell receptor beta chains came from one sample sequenced in a study of cytomegalovirus exposure and HLA in healthy donors. Method: immunoSEQ multiplex PCR; TCRdb's copy keeps in-frame clones and lacks some. The table records 150,000 or so clones, roughly 89% of them present only once. The sequencing input was PBMCs. The receptor source for this set is a woman aged 18 to 35 in good health and CMV-seronegative.

The chain uses TRBV2 and TRBJ2-6; D remains unclear. Trimming took 3 bases from V and 2 from J, leaving 5 bases between them. This CDR3 is 14 amino acids long. Per the germline V gene, CDR1 is SNHLY and CDR2 is FYNNEI. The chain's CDR3 is CASSDEAGANVLTF. The CDR3 DNA follows: TGTGCCAGCAGTGACGAGGCTGGGGCCAACGTCCTGACTTTC.

This chain uses TRBV9 with TRBJ2-1; 8 bases agree with TRBD1. This CDR3 spans 16 amino acids. In germline, CDR1 is SGDLS, CDR2 YYNGEE. Trimming removed 4 bases from V and 7 bases from J; junction bases left unmatched: 13. This chain's CDR3 is CASSPQLGQVLNEQFF. DNA of the CDR3: TGTGCCAGCAGCCCCCAACTGGGACAGGTTCTAAATGAGCAGTTCTTC.

This chain links TRBV5-1 with TRBJ2-3, with D possibly being TRBD1 (7 bases). Per germline, CDR1 SGHRS and CDR2 YFSETQ. The V end was cut by 1 base, the J end by 5 bases, with 8 bases between. This CDR3 spans 13 amino acids. The CDR3 DNA follows: TGCGCCAGCAGCTTGCAGGGGGGAGATACGCAGTATTTT. Amino acids: CASSLQGGDTQYF.

This rearrangement joins TRBV6-5 to TRBJ1-1; 8 bases align to TRBD1. Germline CDR1 reads MNHEY; CDR2 reads SVGAGI. This CDR3 spans 15 amino acids. The ends lost 6 bases at V and 2 bases at J; junction bases unmatched: 8. The CDR3 spells CASRTDRGRNTEAFF. CDR3 bases: TGTGCCAGCAGGACTGACAGGGGACGAAACACTGAAGCTTTCTTT.

The chain uses TRBV6-5 and TRBJ1-1, with a weak D call TRBD1 (5 bases). Germline CDR1 is MNHEY and CDR2 is SVGAGI. This CDR3 has 14 residues. The V gene lost 3 bases and the J gene lost 3 bases, with 11 bases spanning the gap. The DNA of the CDR3 is TGTGCCAGCAGTTATGTACAGGCACACACTGAAGCTTTCTTT. Translation gives CASSYVQAHTEAFF.

The V call is TRBV7-2, the J call TRBJ2-3, with 8 bases lining up with TRBD2. In germline, CDR1 is SGHTA, CDR2 FQGNSA. J was trimmed by 1 base and V by 1 base; bases with no gene match: 7. CDR3 length equals 17 residues. The CDR3 sequence is CASSLVGGAGGTDTQYF. Here the CDR3 DNA reads TGTGCCAGCAGCTTAGTCGGGGGGGCCGGGGGCACAGATACGCAGTATTTT.

The V call is TRBV6-1, the J call TRBJ2-7; the match to TRBD1 covers 8 bases. With V trimmed by 4 bases and J by 3 bases, 5 bases remained unmatched. Germline values: CDR1 MNHNS, CDR2 SASEGT. CDR3 length: 14 residues. CDR3 sequence (DNA): TGTGCCAGCAGTGGACAGGGGAGTCTCTACGAGCAGTACTTC. Translating gives CASSGQGSLYEQYF.

The count of this clone is one. The V call is TRBV6-5, the J call TRBJ1-6; D possibly corresponds to TRBD1 (5 bases). V gave up 2 bases and J gave up 9 bases, with 11 bases separating them. Looked up from germline, CDR1 is MNHEY and CDR2 is SVGAGI. The CDR3 has 14 amino acids. The CDR3 bases are TGTGCCAGCAGTTACAGGGGAGGTAGTTCACCCCTCCACTTT. Translated, it gives CASSYRGGSSPLHF.

The table lists this clone with a count of one. The V gene is TRBV9, the J gene TRBJ2-1; 11 bases align to TRBD2. The CDR3 loop spans 16 amino acids. The V and J ends lost 3 bases and 4 bases, in that order; junction bases with no gene match: 6. Germline V gene sequence: CDR1 SGDLS, CDR2 YYNGEE. The CDR3 nucleotides are TGTGCCAGCAGCGCGGACCTAGCGGGGGGTTACAATGAGCAGTTCTTC. Protein: CASSADLAGGYNEQFF.

V and J are TRBV7-3 and TRBJ1-1; 9 bases agree with TRBD1. The CDR3 is 15 residues long. The V and J ends lost 4 bases and 1 base, in that order; junction bases with no gene match: 4. CDR1 is SGHTA, CDR2 FQGTGA, per germline. CDR3 DNA: TGTGCCAGCAGCTCGGACAGGGGACCGAACACTGAAGCTTTCTTT. Translation: CASSSDRGPNTEAFF.

This clone showed up just once. The gene calls are TRBV29-1 and TRBJ1-1; weak D call: TRBD1 (6 bases). CDR1 is SQVTM, CDR2 ANQGSEA, per germline. V dropped 4 bases and J dropped 3 bases, with 18 bases sitting between them. The CDR3 runs to 15 residues. DNA for the CDR3: TGCAGCGTTGGAGGTGGGTGGGGGCGTGACACTGAAGCTTTCTTT. Its translation: CSVGGGWGRDTEAFF.

The genes are TRBV6-6 and TRBJ2-1; a weak D match, TRBD2 (6 bases). Germline V gene sequence: CDR1 MNHNY, CDR2 SVGAGI (reference sequence). The CDR3 consists of 16 residues. V gave up 8 bases and J gave up 5 bases, with 22 bases separating them. The CDR3 reads CASARRGLNRDNEQFF. The CDR3 bases are TGTGCCAGCGCCCGGCGGGGCCTCAACCGGGACAATGAGCAGTTCTTC.

The table lists this clone with a few counts. The CDR3 sequence is CASSEDGQPQHF. The CDR3 DNA is TGTGCCAGCAGTGAAGACGGTCAGCCCCAGCATTTT. The chain uses TRBV6-1 and TRBJ1-5; D gene ambiguous. Germline loops: CDR1 MNHNS, CDR2 SASEGT. Trimming stripped 1 base from V and 6 bases from J, with 4 bases between. CDR3 length: 12 residues.

The V call is TRBV9, the J call TRBJ1-1; D uncertain. Germline V CDR1 and CDR2: SGDLS, YYNGEE. The CDR3 consists of 14 residues. Trimming stripped 1 base from V and 4 bases from J, with 11 bases between. The CDR3 DNA reads TGTGCCAGCAGCGTACATCGGGTCCCCACTGAAGCTTTCTTT. It specifies CASSVHRVPTEAFF.

The chain combines TRBV9 with TRBJ2-5, with 9 positions matching TRBD2. V lost 2 bases to trimming and J lost 5 bases; unmatched junction nucleotides: 10. The length of the CDR3 is 16 residues. CDR1 is SGDLS, CDR2 YYNGEE, per germline. CDR3 residues: CASSVGAGGAWETQYF. The CDR3 nucleotides read TGTGCCAGCAGCGTTGGAGCGGGGGGAGCCTGGGAGACCCAGTACTTC.

The chain uses TRBV2 and TRBJ1-5; 7 bases agree with TRBD1. J gave up 6 bases and V 8 bases, and 10 bases lay outside the gene matches. Germline V gives CDR1 SNHLY, CDR2 FYNNEI. The CDR3 sequence is 14 residues long. CDR3 DNA: TGTGCCAGCGGGGTAGACAGGGACGGTCAGCCCCAGCATTTT. Its translation is CASGVDRDGQPQHF.

This clone has just one count. This chain connects TRBV6-1 to TRBJ1-1; weak D call: TRBD1 (5 bases). Germline lookup yields CDR1 MNHNS and CDR2 SASEGT. The CDR3 runs to 11 residues. Trimming shortened V by 6 bases and J by 11 bases, and 13 bases separated the two germline ends. CDR3 bases: TGTGCCAGCAGCACAGAGACAGCCGCTTTCTTT. Protein sequence: CASSTETAAFF.